Listed here is a single TCR beta chain. What this receptor recognizes is not known. No base quality information exists; no much larger clone differs at one position. The record originates from a study of early T cells in non-severe SARS-CoV-2 infection (dated by TCRdb to the early 2020s). Regarding the research as a whole: Because TCR sequencing relied on bulk RNA taken from unsorted whole blood, pairing of alpha and beta chains was not possible. Broad study findings and their caveats: VDJdb matching was skewed toward anti-spike CD8 responses and likely underestimated virus-specific expansions, missing private and CD4 specificities.

Library preparation employed 5' RACE. These reads were obtained on a NextSeq 500. Unique molecular identifiers were attached to individual cDNA molecules in the TCR library protocol so that sequencing error and PCR bias could be corrected. TCR alpha and beta chains were both sequenced, and the abundances of alpha and beta sequences in each sample were closely correlated with each other. As for the authors' bioinformatics: Decombinator V4 was used to perform V gene, J gene and CDR3 annotation of TCR sequences. TCRs were defined as expanded if a significant change between any two time points was detected under a Poisson model with p below 0.0001. TCR abundances were normalised to the total number of TCRs sequenced in each sample and reported as counts per million. MAIT TCRs were defined by TRAV1-2 paired with TRAJ12, TRAJ20 or TRAJ33, and iNKT TCRs by TRAV10 paired with TRAJ18. VDJdb, accessed on 1 November 2021, was searched for TCRs annotated for CMV, EBV and SARS-CoV-2, and TCRs annotated for more than one antigen were excluded. Through fastp at Q25 and MiXCR, TCRdb rebuilt clones from the public reads, retaining in-frame beta chains. Rows with a matching CDR3 protein are joined into one entry that keeps the most common DNA and genes. None of the V and J calls come from the authors' own analysis; TCRdb made them. Counted in this sample were approximately 70,000 distinct CDR3 sequences; around 10% of them appeared once. 5.7% of the sample goes to the ten largest clones.

From its cysteine to its phenylalanine, the CDR3 spans 18 amino acids. Only CDR3 DNA is held: 54 bases, read in frame from base 1. CDR1 SGHDT and CDR2 YYEEEE were looked up in the germline V gene. Deletion took 4 bases off V and 5 bases off J, with a span of 25 bases between the germline ends. The study was a case-control design nested within a healthcare worker cohort in London, UK, with weekly nasopharyngeal swab PCR tests and blood sampling. Healthcare workers were enrolled in the week of the UK lockdown, from 23 to 31 March 2020, and were followed every week for up to roughly 16 weeks. The sequence joins TRBV5-6 to TRBJ2-1; perhaps TRBD2 is the D gene, with 7 bases matching. The sample was whole blood, taken at baseline. This receptor was identified in an adult who was a healthcare worker with PCR-confirmed SARS-CoV-2 infection or an uninfected control (not recorded which). The sequenced DNA is TGTGCCAGCAGCCCGAGGGGGGGTTCTGTCCCCGCAAACAATGAGCAGTTCTTC. Its translation reads: CASSPRGGSVPANNEQFF.